The T cell receptor beta chain described here comes from a study of a mutant IDH1 vaccine in newly diagnosed glioma. The wider study: Treated patients had a mean age of roughly 44 years and a sex split that was around 60% male and 37.5% female.

Repertoires were generated with immunoSEQ multiplex PCR, while TCRdb's copy carries only in-frame clones and drops some. Altogether about 38,000 clones are present, about nine tenths being singletons, with the ten largest covering 15% to 20%. Noted time point: baseline, week 1 (first vaccination visit). The treatment denotes: pre-vaccination baseline after standard-of-care therapy. CDR3 length: 16 residues. Germline CDR1 and CDR2: MNHEY and SVGAGI. Trimming pared 0 bases from V and 1 base from J, leaving 12 bases between. The chain carries TRBV6-5 and TRBJ1-1, with D perhaps TRBD1 (6 bases). This receptor was identified in a man younger than 35 with glioma. This sample comprised PBMCs, obtained from a glioma patient treated with radiotherapy, temozolomide or both. The CDR3 DNA follows: TGTGCCAGCAGTTACTCGCGGGGGGCGAGGAACACTGAAGCTTTCTTT. Protein sequence: CASSYSRGARNTEAFF.